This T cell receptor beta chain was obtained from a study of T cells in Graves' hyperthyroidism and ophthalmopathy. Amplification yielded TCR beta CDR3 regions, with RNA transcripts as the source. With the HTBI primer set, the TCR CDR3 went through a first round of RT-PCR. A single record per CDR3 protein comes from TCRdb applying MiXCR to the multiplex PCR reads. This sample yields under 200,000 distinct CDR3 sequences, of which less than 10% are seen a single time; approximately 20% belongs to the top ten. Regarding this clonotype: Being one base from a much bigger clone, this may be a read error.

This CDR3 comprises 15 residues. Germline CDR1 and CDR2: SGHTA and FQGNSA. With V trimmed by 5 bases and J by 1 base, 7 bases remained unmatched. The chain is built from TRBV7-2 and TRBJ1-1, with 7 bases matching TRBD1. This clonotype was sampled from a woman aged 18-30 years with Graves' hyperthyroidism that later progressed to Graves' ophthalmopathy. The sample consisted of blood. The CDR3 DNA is TGTGCCAGCAGCCTCTCGACAGGGACGAACACTGAAGCTTTCTTT. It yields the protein CASSLSTGTNTEAFF.